These T cell receptor beta chains were read from a single sample in a study of cytomegalovirus exposure and HLA in healthy donors. Profiling relied on immunoSEQ multiplex PCR, and the TCRdb table lists in-frame clones only, not all of them. The repertoire holds more than 85,000 clones, with 80% as singletons. The sample taken for sequencing was PBMCs. These receptor sequences come from a man younger than 45 in good health and CMV-seropositive. CDR3s include the opening cysteine and the closing phenylalanine or tryptophan. A D gene is named only where the DNA matches it firmly. The size of a clone is reported for some rows only, either as once, few or many, or as a class for expanded clones.

>TRBV7-9|NA|NA|TRBJ1-5
CSSSPDRYSNQPQHF
TGTTCCAGCAGCCCTGACAGATATAGCAATCAGCCCCAGCATTTT
>TRBV5-5|TRBD2|once|TRBJ2-1
CASSLEASGYNEQFF
TGTGCCAGCAGCTTGGAGGCTAGCGGCTACAATGAGCAGTTCTTC
>TRBV10-3|NA|NA|TRBJ1-2
CAISESLGGAYGYTF
TGTGCCATCAGTGAGTCTCTTGGAGGGGCCTATGGCTACACCTTC
>TRBV4-2|TRBD1|NA|TRBJ2-1
CASSQDGTELSYNEQFF
TGTGCCAGCAGCCAAGATGGGACAGAACTCTCCTACAATGAGCAGTTCTTC
>TRBV19|TRBD1|NA|TRBJ1-1
CASSRTGVTEAFF
TGTGCCAGTAGTAGAACAGGGGTTACTGAAGCTTTCTTT
>TRBV5-6|TRBD2|NA|TRBJ2-1
CASSSVLAGGLGNEQFF
TGTGCCAGCAGCTCAGTACTAGCGGGGGGGCTGGGTAATGAGCAGTTCTTC
>TRBV19|NA|NA|TRBJ2-5
CASSIGGRGETQYF
TGTGCCAGTAGTATAGGGGGGCGAGGGGAGACCCAGTACTTC
>TRBV18|TRBD1|NA|TRBJ1-2
CASSPGLGQGLGYTF
TGTGCCAGCTCACCGGGCCTCGGACAGGGGCTGGGCTACACCTTC
>TRBV6-1|NA|NA|TRBJ2-2
CASGYRTTGELFF
TGTGCCAGCGGGTACAGGACCACCGGGGAGCTGTTTTTT
>TRBV6-5|TRBD1|few|TRBJ2-7
CASSYSGTGGYEQYF
TGTGCCAGCAGTTACTCCGGGACAGGGGGCTACGAGCAGTACTTC
>TRBV4-3|NA|NA|TRBJ2-7
CASSQAGTPFPYEQYF
TGCGCCAGCAGCCAAGCCGGGACACCTTTTCCCTACGAGCAGTACTTC
>TRBV28|NA|few|TRBJ1-5
CASSLVLDQPQHF
TGTGCCAGCAGTTTAGTCCTCGATCAGCCCCAGCATTTT
>TRBV5-1|TRBD1|once|TRBJ2-5
CASSHRGLETQYF
TGCGCCAGCAGTCACAGGGGGTTGGAGACCCAGTACTTC
>TRBV9|NA|NA|TRBJ2-7
CASSVALGAYEQYF
TGTGCCAGCAGCGTAGCTTTAGGAGCCTACGAGCAGTACTTC
>TRBV29-1|NA|NA|TRBJ2-5
CSVTGLLRKETQYF
TGCAGCGTGACGGGACTCCTTAGGAAAGAGACCCAGTACTTC
>TRBV18|TRBD2|NA|TRBJ2-1
CASSPLAGNEQFF
TGTGCCAGCTCACCACTAGCGGGCAATGAGCAGTTCTTC
>TRBV6-4|NA|NA|TRBJ2-2
CASSVSATLGELFF
TGTGCCAGCAGTGTCTCAGCCACTCTGGGGGAGCTGTTTTTT
>TRBV9|TRBD1|NA|TRBJ2-6
CASSVARTGVIGANVLTF
TGTGCCAGCAGCGTAGCTCGGACAGGGGTTATTGGGGCCAACGTCCTGACTTTC
>TRBV7-9|NA|NA|TRBJ2-3
CASSPSLAADTQYF
TGTGCCAGCAGCCCGAGCCTAGCAGCAGATACGCAGTATTTT
>TRBV6-1|NA|NA|TRBJ1-2
CASMPASVGDYGYTF
TGTGCCAGCATGCCTGCCTCAGTAGGGGACTATGGCTACACCTTC
>TRBV10-3|TRBD2|NA|TRBJ2-3
CAIKGLAGGQGATDTQYF
TGTGCCATCAAGGGACTAGCGGGGGGGCAAGGGGCCACAGATACGCAGTATTTT
>TRBV19|TRBD1|many|TRBJ2-7
CASKDRVASYEQYF
TGTGCCAGTAAAGACAGGGTGGCCTCCTACGAGCAGTACTTC
>TRBV5-1|NA|NA|TRBJ2-4
CASSLEPGAKNIQYF
TGCGCCAGCAGCTTGGAACCGGGAGCCAAAAACATTCAGTACTTC
>TRBV29-1|NA|NA|TRBJ1-1
CSGQAGYLNTEAFF
TGCAGCGGGCAAGCAGGGTACTTGAACACTGAAGCTTTCTTT
>TRBV28|TRBD2|NA|TRBJ2-5
CASSPSPLLAGGQETQYF
TGTGCCAGCAGTCCTTCCCCTTTACTAGCGGGGGGGCAAGAGACCCAGTACTTC
>TRBV18|TRBD1|NA|TRBJ2-7
CASSLPGQAVEQYF
TGTGCCAGCTCACTTCCGGGACAGGCGGTGGAGCAGTACTTC
>TRBV6-5|NA|NA|TRBJ2-5
CASSYDGAETQYF
TGTGCCAGCAGTTACGATGGGGCAGAGACCCAGTACTTC
>TRBV4-3|NA|once|TRBJ1-1
CASSLDRNTEAFF
TGCGCCAGCAGCTTGGACAGGAACACTGAAGCTTTCTTT
>TRBV5-1|NA|NA|TRBJ1-6
CASSPGGSYNSPLHF
TGCGCCAGTTCGCCCGGGGGGTCCTATAATTCACCCCTCCACTTT
>TRBV5-4|NA|NA|TRBJ1-1
CASSLGGGGDTEAFF
TGTGCCAGCAGTTTGGGGGGGGGCGGTGATACTGAAGCTTTCTTT
>TRBV6-1|NA|NA|TRBJ1-5
CASSETGREWPQHF
TGTGCCAGCAGTGAAACCGGGAGGGAGTGGCCCCAGCATTTT
>TRBV30|NA|NA|TRBJ2-3
CAWGQPSTDTQYF
TGTGCCTGGGGACAGCCTTCCACAGATACGCAGTATTTT
>TRBV19|TRBD2|NA|TRBJ2-1
CASSIGTTSVLVEQFF
TGTGCCAGTAGTATAGGAACGACTAGCGTACTGGTTGAGCAGTTCTTC
>TRBV14|NA|NA|TRBJ1-6
CASSQESGSRSPLHF
TGTGCCAGCAGCCAAGAATCGGGGTCACGGTCACCCCTCCACTTT
>TRBV4-1|NA|NA|TRBJ1-4
CASGPLVATNEKLFF
TGCGCCAGCGGCCCCTTAGTTGCAACTAATGAAAAACTGTTTTTT
>TRBV5-4|TRBD1|NA|TRBJ2-7
CASSKGQGSSYEQYF
TGTGCCAGCAGCAAAGGACAGGGGAGCTCCTACGAGCAGTACTTC
>TRBV10-3|TRBD1|NA|TRBJ1-6
CAISGDRTHNSPLHF
TGTGCCATCAGCGGGGACAGAACCCATAATTCACCCCTCCACTTT
>TRBV7-8|TRBD1|NA|TRBJ1-2
CASSLGQIYGYTF
TGTGCCAGCAGCCTGGGACAGATCTATGGCTACACCTTC
>TRBV6-5|TRBD1|few|TRBJ1-6
CASRSHRGGNSPLHF
TGTGCCAGCAGATCGCACAGGGGAGGAAATTCACCCCTCCACTTT
>TRBV18|TRBD2|once|TRBJ2-3
CASSGLAGVISDTQYF
TGTGCCAGCTCAGGACTAGCGGGGGTAATCTCAGATACGCAGTATTTT
>TRBV7-3|TRBD2|few|TRBJ2-1
CASSLSRGGRYEQFF
TGTGCCAGCAGCTTATCGCGGGGGGGCCGCTATGAGCAGTTCTTC